The TCR beta chain described here comes from a study of cytomegalovirus exposure and HLA in healthy donors. This CDR3 has 15 residues. Germline values: CDR1 MDHEN, CDR2 SYDVKM. V was clipped by 6 bases and J by 0 bases, with 9 bases between them. This clone was seen a few times. Amplification used 60 Vbeta primers and 13 Jbeta primers. Some clones are missing from TCRdb's copy, which holds only in-frame ones; the method was immunoSEQ multiplex PCR. This repertoire shows under 50,000 clones, 66% found once; its top ten account for roughly 18%. The rearrangement uses TRBV28 and TRBJ2-6, with D unclear. This sequence originates from a man aged 50-60 years in good health and CMV-seropositive. Sequencing was done on a sample of PBMCs. In DNA, the CDR3 is TGTGCCAGCAGCAACGAGCGCTCTGGGGCCAACGTCCTGACTTTC. Translating it yields CASSNERSGANVLTF.